These 25 T cell receptor beta chains share one sample of origin, sequenced in a study of neurological immune-mediated disorders. From the 5' RACE reads, TCRdb called clonotypes with MiXCR, one entry per CDR3 protein. The table records 35,000 to 40,000 distinct CDR3 sequences, 11% of them present only once. Sequences were obtained from CD4+ T cells from blood. The origin of the receptors is a woman younger than 45 with HTLV-1-associated myelopathy (HAM/TSP).

There are many counts of this clonotype. This chain connects TRBV5-1 to TRBJ1-1; possible D gene TRBD1, 5 bases. The germline V and J ends were trimmed by 2 bases and 5 bases, with 16 bases remaining between them. The CDR3 has 15 amino acids. Germline V CDR1 and CDR2: SGHRS, YFSETQ. CDR3 region: CASSFQGNGGTEAFF. The CDR3 DNA reads as TGCGCCAGCAGCTTTCAGGGAAATGGAGGGACTGAAGCTTTCTTT.

This clonotype was found many times. The chain has TRBV5-1 and TRBJ1-1, with 7 bases identical to TRBD1. CDR1 and CDR2 (germline): SGHRS, YFSETQ. The junction had 13 bases not matched to a gene; V was cut back by 2 bases and J by 0 bases. The CDR3 has 18 amino acids. Written as DNA, the CDR3 is TGCGCCAGCAGCTTATGGAAGGGGGCATTTGGGATGAACACTGAAGCTTTCTTT. Protein sequence: CASSLWKGAFGMNTEAFF.

This chain links TRBV24-1 with TRBJ1-1; 9 bases fit TRBD1. The V segment lost 4 bases and the J segment 4 bases; nucleotides outside the gene matches: 6. The CDR3 covers 15 residues. Germline CDR1 is KGHDR and CDR2 is SFDVKD. The CDR3 sequence is CATSEGTGQGTEAFF. The CDR3 region has the DNA TGTGCCACCAGTGAAGGGACAGGGCAGGGCACTGAAGCTTTCTTT.

This clonotype appeared many times. V usage is TRBV7-2 and J usage is TRBJ1-1, with D tentatively TRBD1 (6 bases). Germline V lookup: CDR1 SGHTA, CDR2 FQGNSA. The V end lost 3 bases, the J end lost 8 bases, and 10 bases lay between the germline ends. There are 12 residues in the CDR3. The CDR3 coding sequence is TGTGCCAGCAGCTTGCTGGACAGAGAAGCTTTCTTT. Protein product: CASSLLDREAFF.

This clonotype has a count of ten or more. The genes are TRBV10-3 and TRBJ2-2; TRBD1 matches at 10 bases. The CDR3 extends over 15 amino acids. V dropped 4 bases and J dropped 7; count of bases not matched to a gene: 6. Germline V gene data show CDR1 as ENHRY and CDR2 as SYGVKD. DNA for the CDR3: TGTGCCATCAGTGGTGACAGGGGGCCTCTCGGGGAGCTGTTTTTT. Residues: CAISGDRGPLGELFF.

This clonotype has a count of ten or more. The chain combines TRBV19 with TRBJ1-1, with D unclear. The germline CDR1 and CDR2 sequences are LNHDA and SQIVND (reference sequence). Between the trimmed V and J ends, which lost 7 bases and 1 base, there was a span of 16 bases. This CDR3 has 15 residues. The chain's CDR3 is CASKVGRMPNTEAFF. In DNA form, the CDR3 reads TGTGCCAGTAAGGTCGGGCGGATGCCGAACACTGAAGCTTTCTTT.

Many counts were recorded for this clonotype. The chain joins TRBV29-1 to TRBJ1-1, with D hard to call. The V end lost 4 bases, the J end lost 7 bases, and 16 bases lay between the germline ends. The CDR3 extends over 13 amino acids. The germline gives CDR1 SQVTM, CDR2 ANQGSEA. The CDR3 region is CSVGGKEKVEAFF. The DNA for the CDR3 is TGCAGCGTTGGTGGAAAAGAAAAAGTTGAAGCTTTCTTT.

This clonotype was picked up many times. The chain joins TRBV5-1 to TRBJ2-7; D tentatively reads TRBD1 or TRBD2 (6 bases each). Germline-derived CDR1 and CDR2 are SGHRS and YFSETQ. Deletions cut 3 bases from V and 7 bases from J, with 17 bases between. The CDR3 is 14 residues long. CDR3 sequence: CASSWGAPLGEQYF. The CDR3 DNA sequence: TGCGCCAGCAGCTGGGGGGCCCCGTTGGGGGAGCAGTACTTC. The entire variable domain, with the rest obtained from reference TRBV5-1 and TRBJ2-7, is as follows: KAGVTQTPRYLIKTRGQQVTLSCSPISGHRSVSWYQQTPGQGLQFLFEYFSETQRNKGNFPGRFSGRQFSNSRSEMNVSTLELGDSALYLCASSWGAPLGEQYFGPGTRLTVT.

Ten or more counts support this clonotype. The chain is built from TRBV5-1 and TRBJ2-7; D remains ambiguous. The ends were cut back, 0 bases at V and 5 bases at J, with 12 bases in the middle. The germline gives CDR1 SGHRS, CDR2 YFSETQ. CDR3 size: 14 residues. DNA of the CDR3: TGCGCCAGCAGCTTGGATCGATCTACGCACGAGCAGTACTTC. Its protein is CASSLDRSTHEQYF. Full variable domain (missing parts from reference TRBV5-1 and TRBJ2-7): KAGVTQTPRYLIKTRGQQVTLSCSPISGHRSVSWYQQTPGQGLQFLFEYFSETQRNKGNFPGRFSGRQFSNSRSEMNVSTLELGDSALYLCASSLDRSTHEQYFGPGTRLTVT.

This clonotype was found a few times. V usage is TRBV12-5 and J usage is TRBJ1-5; D is ambiguous. Trimming removed 2 bases at V and 5 bases at J, with 22 bases between. The germline CDR1 and CDR2 sequences are LGHNT and FRNRAP. The CDR3 extends over 18 amino acids. The CDR3 DNA reads as TGTGCTAGTGGTTTGATTCGGGATGGGGAAGTACATTATCAGCCCCAGCATTTT. This sequence encodes CASGLIRDGEVHYQPQHF. Filled out from reference TRBV12-5 and TRBJ1-5, the complete variable domain reads DARVTQTPRHKVTEMGQEVTMRCQPILGHNTVFWYRQTMMQGLELLAYFRNRAPLDDSGMPKDRFSAEMPDATLATLKIQPSEPRDSAVYFCASGLIRDGEVHYQPQHFGDGTRLSIL.

In its sample, this clonotype was seen many times. This rearrangement joins TRBV7-2 to TRBJ2-3; TRBD2 matches at 10 bases. CDR3 size: 19 residues. J lost 0 bases, V lost 2 bases, and 11 bases had no gene match. Germline V gene data show CDR1 as SGHTA and CDR2 as FQGNSA. The CDR3 DNA is TGTGCCAGCAGCTTACGGAGCCTCAGGACTAGCGGTAGCACAGATACGCAGTATTTT. Translation gives CASSLRSLRTSGSTDTQYF.

This clonotype was seen ten or more times. This chain uses TRBV5-5 with TRBJ2-7; 7 bases are a match to TRBD1. Germline V CDR1 and CDR2: SGHKS, YYEKEE (reference sequence). The CDR3 spans 15 residues. Trimming removed 0 bases from V and 0 bases from J; junction bases left unmatched: 3. CDR3 sequence: CASSLVGTASYEQYF. CDR3 DNA sequence: TGTGCCAGCAGCTTGGTTGGGACAGCCTCCTACGAGCAGTACTTC.

This clonotype was found many times. V is TRBV7-9 and J is TRBJ1-1; D remains ambiguous. V was trimmed by 3 bases and J by 2 bases, leaving 13 bases between them. The CDR3 loop spans 15 amino acids. Germline values: CDR1 SEHNR, CDR2 FQNEAQ (reference sequence). The CDR3, as DNA: TGTGCCAGCAGCTTCCCGGGAGGGAGTAACACTGAAGCTTTCTTT. Translated: CASSFPGGSNTEAFF. Variable domain in full (rest from reference TRBV7-9 and TRBJ1-1): DTGVSQNPRHKITKRGQNVTFRCDPISEHNRLYWYRQTLGQGPEFLTYFQNEAQLEKSRLLSDRFSAERPKGSFSTLEIQRTEQGDSAMYLCASSFPGGSNTEAFFGQGTRLTVV.

This clonotype was observed many times. The chain links TRBV9 to TRBJ2-1; the D gene could be TRBD1 or TRBD2 (5 bases each). The V and J ends lost 3 bases and 3 bases respectively, with 13 bases between them. Germline values: CDR1 SGDLS, CDR2 YYNGEE. The CDR3 is made up of 15 amino acids. CDR3 bases: TGTGCCAGCAGCGCAGCCGGGACCTACTACAATGAGCAGTTCTTC. It encodes CASSAAGTYYNEQFF.

This clonotype occurred many times. The chain combines TRBV14 with TRBJ1-4; D remains ambiguous. Germline V gene data show CDR1 as SGHDN and CDR2 as FVKESK. The ends were cut back, 8 bases at V and 6 bases at J, with 13 bases in the middle. The CDR3 loop spans 13 amino acids. CDR3 nucleotides: TGTGCCAGCCGCCGAGGGTGGGATGAAAAACTGTTTTTT. Encoded protein: CASRRGWDEKLFF. The entire variable domain, with the rest obtained from reference TRBV14 and TRBJ1-4, is as follows: EAGVTQFPSHSVIEKGQTVTLRCDPISGHDNLYWYRRVMGKEIKFLLHFVKESKQDESGMPNNRFLAERTGGTYSTLKVQPAELEDSGVYFCASRRGWDEKLFFGSGTQLSVL.

This clonotype was seen ten or more times. V is TRBV7-9 and J is TRBJ1-4; D call uncertain. This CDR3 is 11 amino acids long. CDR1 and CDR2 from the germline V gene are SEHNR and FQNEAQ (reference sequence). V was pared by 5 bases and J by 7 bases, with 5 bases between. The CDR3 region is CASSKTEKLFF. CDR3 nucleotides: TGTGCCAGCAGCAAGACTGAAAAACTGTTTTTT. The whole variable domain, filled in from reference TRBV7-9 and TRBJ1-4, reads DTGVSQNPRHKITKRGQNVTFRCDPISEHNRLYWYRQTLGQGPEFLTYFQNEAQLEKSRLLSDRFSAERPKGSFSTLEIQRTEQGDSAMYLCASSKTEKLFFGSGTQLSVL.

This clonotype was observed many times. The CDR3: CASSRGGEEGGYTF. CDR3 coding DNA: TGTGCCAGCTCGCGGGGCGGGGAGGAAGGTGGCTACACCTTC. This chain connects TRBV5-5 to TRBJ1-2; D is possibly TRBD1 (5 bases). The CDR3 length is 14 residues. V lost 7 bases to trimming and J lost 7 bases, with 20 bases between them. Germline V gene sequence: CDR1 SGHKS, CDR2 YYEKEE (reference sequence).

This clonotype occurred many times. The chain combines TRBV6-2 or TRBV6-3 with TRBJ2-2, with TRBD1 matching over 7 bases. Germline loops: CDR1 MNHEY, CDR2 SVGEGT. The CDR3 contains 14 residues. V lost 8 bases, J lost 3 bases, and 6 bases stayed unmatched. Here the CDR3 DNA reads TGTGCCAGCCGGACAGGAATCCACACCGGGGAGCTGTTTTTT. As protein: CASRTGIHTGELFF.

This clonotype has ten or more counts. The V call is TRBV20-1, the J call TRBJ2-1; TRBD1 matches at 8 bases. CDR1 and CDR2 (germline): DFQATT, SNEGSKA (reference sequence). This CDR3 region has 15 residues. V was pared by 5 bases and J by 1 base, with 7 bases of the junction left unmatched. As DNA, the CDR3 is TGCAGTGCTTTGGATCGACAGGGGTCCTACAATGAGCAGTTCTTC. Protein product: CSALDRQGSYNEQFF.

Ten or more counts support this clonotype. The V gene is TRBV6-1, the J gene TRBJ2-1, with a tentative D call TRBD2 (6 bases). This CDR3 has 15 amino acids. The V gene lost 3 bases and the J gene lost 4 bases, with 13 bases spanning the gap. Germline loops: CDR1 MNHNS, CDR2 SASEGT. The CDR3 protein is CASSDRGRRYNEQFF. CDR3 bases: TGTGCCAGCAGTGATCGAGGGAGGCGGTACAATGAGCAGTTCTTC.

This clonotype was seen many times. V is TRBV20-1 and J is TRBJ1-2, with a weak D call TRBD1 (6 bases). With 3 bases removed from V and 0 bases from J, the gap between germline ends came to 20 bases. CDR3 size: 17 residues. Germline CDR1 DFQATT, CDR2 SNEGSKA (reference sequence). CDR3 in DNA: TGCAGTGCTAGTCTTTGGGACACTGAGTATTCTAACTATGGCTACACCTTC. The encoded protein is CSASLWDTEYSNYGYTF.

In its sample, this clonotype was seen many times. The chain is built from TRBV20-1 and TRBJ2-1; TRBD2 aligns across 8 bases. Losses at the gene ends were 6 bases for V and 0 bases for J; bases not matched to a gene: 7. CDR1 is DFQATT and CDR2 is SNEGSKA in the germline V gene (reference sequence). The CDR3 is made up of 15 amino acids. The chain's CDR3 is CSASGTRVSYNEQFF. As DNA, the CDR3 is TGCAGTGCCAGTGGGACTAGGGTCTCCTACAATGAGCAGTTCTTC.

This clonotype was counted at least ten times. This chain joins TRBV6-1 and TRBJ1-6, with 7 bases aligning to TRBD1. The CDR3 is 15 residues long. Germline-derived CDR1 and CDR2 are MNHNS and SASEGT. After removal of 6 bases from V and 5 bases from J, the junction contained 7 bases not matched to a gene. The CDR3 loop reads CASRQPTGDNSPLHF. The CDR3 nucleotides read TGTGCCAGCAGACAACCCACAGGGGATAATTCACCCCTCCACTTT.

Many counts were recorded for this clonotype. CDR3 protein: CASSSHREGQPQHF. DNA for the CDR3: TGTGCCAGCAGCTCTCACAGGGAAGGGCAGCCCCAGCATTTT. This chain links TRBV7-9 with TRBJ1-5; D possibly corresponds to TRBD1 (6 bases). Germline V gene sequence: CDR1 SEHNR, CDR2 FQNEAQ (reference sequence). CDR3 length: 14 amino acids. Between the trimmed V and J ends, which lost 4 bases and 7 bases, there was a span of 14 bases. Filled out from reference TRBV7-9 and TRBJ1-5, the complete variable domain reads DTGVSQNPRHKITKRGQNVTFRCDPISEHNRLYWYRQTLGQGPEFLTYFQNEAQLEKSRLLSDRFSAERPKGSFSTLEIQRTEQGDSAMYLCASSSHREGQPQHFGDGTRLSIL.

In this sample, this clonotype turned up many times. The V gene is TRBV10-2, the J gene TRBJ2-3, with TRBD1 matching 7 bases. Germline assignment: CDR1 WSHSY and CDR2 SAAADI. The length of the CDR3 is 15 residues. V lost 6 bases to trimming and J lost 1 base; unmatched junction nucleotides: 7. In nucleotides, the CDR3 is TGCGCCAGCAGACACGGACAGGACGGCACAGATACGCAGTATTTT. This translates into CASRHGQDGTDTQYF.